The entry below gives a single T cell receptor beta chain sequence along with its context. The entry originates in a study of blood T cell repertoires in COVID-19. Authors' analysis steps: Estimation of nucleated cell counts was performed using reference gene primer amplification. Profiled with immunoSEQ multiplex PCR; TCRdb holds only in-frame clones, not every one. That table is the source of V, J and clone size, and D and trimming were worked out from the DNA. The table lists over 110,000 clones, more than 70% of them singletons. V shed 3 bases and J 2 bases; nucleotides not matched to a gene: 9. The CDR3 runs to 17 residues. CDR1 and CDR2 (germline): SGHRS, YFSETQ.

The receptor's source is a man aged 40-49 years with acute COVID-19. The specimen sequenced was PBMCs or T cells enriched from blood (not recorded which). The rearrangement uses TRBV5-1 and TRBJ2-3; 10 nucleotides match TRBD2. DNA for the CDR3: TGCGCCAGCAGCTCGATCCCTAGCGGGGGCCTCACAGATACGCAGTATTTT. Protein sequence: CASSSIPSGGLTDTQYF.